The 21 T cell receptor beta chains in this list originate from one sample, sequenced in a study of beta chain features in type 1 diabetes. The authors reverse transcribed all of the isolated RNA, so sequencing captured expressed TCRB transcripts. The repertoire was sequenced with immunoSEQ multiplex PCR; TCRdb's copy has only in-frame clones and lacks some. The sample has around 300,000 clones; approximately 11% are singletons. Sequenced material: naive CD4+ T cells from blood. The receptors here all came from a woman in her twenties or thirties in good health.

This clone was detected only a few times. V usage is TRBV27 and J usage is TRBJ2-7; 8 bases line up with TRBD1. Germline V gene data show CDR1 as MNHEY and CDR2 as SMNVEV (reference sequence). The CDR3 consists of 14 residues. The V gene end was trimmed by 6 bases and the J gene end by 6 bases; junction bases not matched to a gene: 10. As DNA, the CDR3 is TGTGCCAGCAGCTTCCTTGGACAGGGTGGCGAGCAGTACTTC. It encodes CASSFLGQGGEQYF.

This clone has just a few counts. The chain links TRBV27 to TRBJ2-1; 7 bases map to TRBD1. V lost 2 bases and J lost 0; bases outside the gene matches: 4. This CDR3 comprises 16 residues. CDR1 and CDR2 from the germline V gene are MNHEY and SMNVEV (reference sequence). The CDR3 sequence is CASSLIRGPSYNEQFF. For the CDR3, the DNA is TGTGCCAGCAGTTTAATAAGGGGGCCCTCCTACAATGAGCAGTTCTTC.

The rearrangement joins TRBV18 to TRBJ2-5, with TRBD2 matching over 7 bases. The CDR3 consists of 15 residues. The ends lost 0 bases at V and 3 bases at J; junction bases unmatched: 4. From germline, CDR1 is KGHSH and CDR2 LQKENI. The chain's CDR3 is CASSPPAGVEETQYF. The CDR3 bases are TGTGCCAGCTCACCACCTGCGGGGGTAGAAGAGACCCAGTACTTC.

The V and J genes are TRBV6-5 and TRBJ2-5; possibly TRBD2 for D (6 bases). Trimming cost V 4 bases and J 5 bases, with 17 bases left between them. CDR1 is MNHEY and CDR2 is SVGAGI in the germline V gene. This CDR3 is built from 15 residues. DNA of the CDR3: TGTGCCAGCAGTTGGGCCGGGACGGAGGGCGAGACCCAGTACTTC. This codes for CASSWAGTEGETQYF.

The chain joins TRBV5-1 to TRBJ2-1; D unresolved. Germline CDR1 SGHRS, CDR2 YFSETQ. Trimming left V 1 base short and J 8 bases short, with 16 bases between. The CDR3 covers 15 residues. CDR3 sequence reads: CASSLSSPGRDEQFF. Here the CDR3 DNA reads TGCGCCAGCAGCTTGTCTTCCCCCGGTCGGGATGAGCAGTTCTTC. Complete variable domain (other parts from reference TRBV5-1 and TRBJ2-1): KAGVTQTPRYLIKTRGQQVTLSCSPISGHRSVSWYQQTPGQGLQFLFEYFSETQRNKGNFPGRFSGRQFSNSRSEMNVSTLELGDSALYLCASSLSSPGRDEQFFGPGTRLTVL.

The table lists this clone with a few counts. The CDR3 DNA sequence: TGTGCCAGCAGTTTATTCAGACAGAACTACGAGCAGTACTTC. Protein sequence: CASSLFRQNYEQYF. V gene TRBV28 combines with J gene TRBJ2-7; perhaps TRBD1 as D (5 bases). The CDR3 is 14 residues long. With 1 base removed from V and 3 bases from J, the gap between germline ends came to 10 bases. CDR1 is MDHEN and CDR2 is SYDVKM in the germline V gene.

This clone was recorded a few times. J is TRBJ2-7 and V is TRBV30, with 11 bases that match TRBD1. This CDR3 is built from 12 residues. Looked up from germline, CDR1 is GTSNPN and CDR2 is SVGIG (reference sequence). V was pared by 8 bases and J by 7 bases, with 7 bases of the junction left unmatched. CDR3 DNA: TGTGCCGGAGGACAGGGGGCGAATGAGCAGTACTTC. As protein: CAGGQGANEQYF.

The V call is TRBV2, the J call TRBJ2-3; 12 positions agree with TRBD2. The CDR3 runs 16 residues. CDR1 is SNHLY, CDR2 FYNNEI, per germline. V lost 6 bases, J lost 0 bases, and 4 bases stayed unmatched. The CDR3 DNA reads TGTGCCAGCAGCGCGGGACTAGCGGGTAGCACAGATACGCAGTATTTT. It yields the protein CASSAGLAGSTDTQYF. The variable domain in full, completed from reference TRBV2 and TRBJ2-3, reads EPEVTQTPSHQVTQMGQEVILRCVPISNHLYFYWYRQILGQKVEFLVSFYNNEISEKSEIFDDQFSVERPDGSNFTLKIRSTKLEDSAMYFCASSAGLAGSTDTQYFGPGTRLTVL.

The chain uses TRBV4-3 and TRBJ2-7; TRBD2 aligns across 8 bases. Looked up from germline, CDR1 is LGHNA and CDR2 is YSLEER. There are 18 residues in the CDR3. J was trimmed by 3 bases and V by 0 bases; bases with no gene match: 13. The CDR3 region is CASSQDRSSGLGSYEQYF. The DNA for the CDR3 is TGCGCCAGCAGCCAAGATAGGTCTAGCGGGCTGGGAAGCTACGAGCAGTACTTC.

In its sample, this clone was seen a few times. CDR3 region: CSARTSLAQYF. The DNA for the CDR3 is TGCAGTGCAAGGACTAGTTTGGCCCAGTACTTC. The rearrangement uses TRBV20-1 and TRBJ2-5, with TRBD2 identical over 7 bases. The germline CDR1 and CDR2 sequences are DFQATT and SNEGSKA (reference sequence). This CDR3 is built from 11 residues. Trimming took 6 bases from V and 9 from J; bases not matched to a gene: 7.

The gene calls are TRBV19 and TRBJ1-1; TRBD1 might be the D (6 bases). This CDR3 comprises 14 residues. The germline gives CDR1 LNHDA, CDR2 SQIVND (reference sequence). V lost 5 bases and J 5 bases, leaving 15 bases between the germline ends. As DNA, the CDR3 is TGTGCCAGTAGTTCTCTACAGGGTGGGACTGAAGCTTTCTTT. Its protein is CASSSLQGGTEAFF.

The CDR3, as DNA: TGTGCCAGCAGTTTGTTTCAGGGGAGCACAGATACGCAGTATTTT. This codes for CASSLFQGSTDTQYF. The gene calls are TRBV28 and TRBJ2-3, with D perhaps matching TRBD1 (6 bases). The CDR3 extends over 15 amino acids. Trimming pared 3 bases from V and 0 bases from J, leaving 10 bases between. Germline V gene sequence: CDR1 MDHEN, CDR2 SYDVKM.

The chain couples TRBV5-1 to TRBJ1-1; tentative D call: TRBD1 (5 bases). Germline values: CDR1 SGHRS, CDR2 YFSETQ. V lost 2 bases, J lost 1 base, and 9 bases lay in between. The CDR3 has 14 residues. CDR3 DNA: TGCGCCAGCAGCTTTGGGGCAGAGAACACTGAAGCTTTCTTT. This encodes CASSFGAENTEAFF. Supplemented by reference TRBV5-1 and TRBJ1-1, the full variable domain reads KAGVTQTPRYLIKTRGQQVTLSCSPISGHRSVSWYQQTPGQGLQFLFEYFSETQRNKGNFPGRFSGRQFSNSRSEMNVSTLELGDSALYLCASSFGAENTEAFFGQGTRLTVV.

This clone has more than one count but fewer than ten. This rearrangement joins TRBV18 to TRBJ2-7; TRBD2 might be the D (5 bases). The CDR3 is 15 residues long. The germline gives CDR1 KGHSH, CDR2 LQKENI. Trimming took off 3 bases at V and 0 bases at J, with 12 bases between the two ends. In nucleotides, the CDR3 is TGTGCCAGCTCACCGGACCCGGGGAGCTCCTACGAGCAGTACTTC. Its protein is CASSPDPGSSYEQYF.

The chain has TRBV7-9 and TRBJ2-1; TRBD2 matches at 9 bases. This CDR3 is 16 amino acids long. J lost 8 bases, V lost 1 base, and 9 bases had no gene match. Germline assignment: CDR1 SEHNR and CDR2 FQNEAQ (reference sequence). The CDR3 is CASSLGLRAGGHEQFF. The CDR3 region has the DNA TGTGCCAGCAGCTTAGGTCTCCGAGCGGGAGGTCATGAGCAGTTCTTC.

The J gene is TRBJ2-1, the V gene TRBV4-3; D ambiguous. Trimming removed 1 base from V and 4 bases from J, with 14 bases in between. The CDR3 runs to 16 residues. CDR1 LGHNA and CDR2 YSLEER come from the germline V gene. The CDR3 nucleotides read TGCGCCAGCAGCCAAGGAGACGCGGAATGGTACAATGAGCAGTTCTTC. It specifies CASSQGDAEWYNEQFF.

V usage is TRBV21-1 and J usage is TRBJ2-1; the table's TRBD1 call for D was not verified on the DNA. TRBV21-1 is a pseudogene. This CDR3 contains 18 residues. CDR3 sequence (DNA): TGTGCCAGCAGCAAAGGGAAAGACAGCCATTTAAACTACAATGAGCAGTTCTTC. This encodes CASSKGKDSHLNYNEQFF.

This clone was found a few times. J is TRBJ2-1 and V is TRBV7-2; 8 bases are a match to TRBD2. Germline loops: CDR1 SGHTA, CDR2 FQGNSA. The V gene end was trimmed by 1 base and the J gene end by 6 bases; junction bases not matched to a gene: 5. CDR3 length equals 15 residues. CDR3 region: CASSLVAGGINEQFF. In DNA form, the CDR3 reads TGTGCCAGCAGCTTAGTGGCGGGAGGAATCAATGAGCAGTTCTTC.

J is TRBJ1-2 and V is TRBV2; 8 bases align to TRBD1. CDR3 length: 13 residues. After removal of 6 bases from V and 7 bases from J, the junction contained 7 bases not matched to a gene. Germline V lookup: CDR1 SNHLY, CDR2 FYNNEI. The DNA for the CDR3 is TGTGCCAGCAGAGGAGACAGGGGATTTGGCTACACCTTC. Translation: CASRGDRGFGYTF. Using reference TRBV2 and TRBJ1-2 for the parts outside the CDR3, the full variable domain is EPEVTQTPSHQVTQMGQEVILRCVPISNHLYFYWYRQILGQKVEFLVSFYNNEISEKSEIFDDQFSVERPDGSNFTLKIRSTKLEDSAMYFCASRGDRGFGYTFGSGTRLTVV.

This clone was recorded a few times. The chain employs TRBV30 and TRBJ2-3; TRBD2 is a possible D gene (6 bases). CDR1 is GTSNPN and CDR2 is SVGIG in the germline V gene (reference sequence). This CDR3 spans 13 amino acids. The V and J ends lost 2 bases and 7 bases respectively, with 13 bases between them. CDR3 in DNA: TGTGCCTGGAGTCGTCAGGGAGGAAATACGCAGTATTTT. Translating gives CAWSRQGGNTQYF.

V and J are TRBV19 and TRBJ2-5, with 8 bases that match TRBD1. The CDR3 extends over 14 amino acids. CDR1 LNHDA and CDR2 SQIVND come from the germline V gene (reference sequence). The J segment lost 5 bases and the V segment lost 5 bases, leaving 7 bases of the junction unmatched. The CDR3 sequence is CASSRQGLGETQYF. The CDR3, as DNA: TGTGCCAGTAGTCGACAGGGGCTCGGGGAGACCCAGTACTTC.